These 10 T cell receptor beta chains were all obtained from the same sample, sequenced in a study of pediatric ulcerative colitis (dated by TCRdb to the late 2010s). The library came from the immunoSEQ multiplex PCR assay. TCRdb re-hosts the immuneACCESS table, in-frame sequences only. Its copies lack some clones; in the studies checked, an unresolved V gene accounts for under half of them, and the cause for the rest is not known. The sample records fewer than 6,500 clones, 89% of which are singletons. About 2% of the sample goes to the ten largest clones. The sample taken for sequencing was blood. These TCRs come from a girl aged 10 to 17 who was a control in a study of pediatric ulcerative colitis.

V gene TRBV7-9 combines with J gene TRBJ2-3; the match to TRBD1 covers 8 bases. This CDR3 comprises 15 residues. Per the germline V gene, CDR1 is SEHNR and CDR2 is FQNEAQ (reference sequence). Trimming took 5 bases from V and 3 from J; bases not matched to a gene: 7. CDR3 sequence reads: CASSLRTGRTDTQYF. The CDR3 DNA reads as TGTGCCAGCAGCCTCCGGACAGGGCGAACAGATACGCAGTATTTT.

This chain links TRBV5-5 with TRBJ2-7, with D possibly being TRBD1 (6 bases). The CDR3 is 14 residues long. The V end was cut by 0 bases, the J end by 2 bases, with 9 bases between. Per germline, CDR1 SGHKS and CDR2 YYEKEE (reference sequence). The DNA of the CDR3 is TGTGCCAGCAGCTTGGCAGGGGAAACCTACGAGCAGTACTTC. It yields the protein CASSLAGETYEQYF.

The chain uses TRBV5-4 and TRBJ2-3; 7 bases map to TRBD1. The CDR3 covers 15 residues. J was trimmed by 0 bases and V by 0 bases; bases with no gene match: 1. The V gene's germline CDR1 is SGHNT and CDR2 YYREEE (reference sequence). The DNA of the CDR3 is TGTGCCAGCAGCTTGGACAGGGGTAGCACAGATACGCAGTATTTT. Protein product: CASSLDRGSTDTQYF.

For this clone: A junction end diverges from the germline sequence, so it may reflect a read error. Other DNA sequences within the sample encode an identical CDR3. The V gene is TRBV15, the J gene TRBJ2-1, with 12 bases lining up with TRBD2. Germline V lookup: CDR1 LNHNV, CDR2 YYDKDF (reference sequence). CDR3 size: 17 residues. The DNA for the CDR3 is TGTGCTACCAGCAGTCCTCCTGGACTAGCGGGAACCAATGAGCAGTTCTTC. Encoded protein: CATSSPPGLAGTNEQFF.

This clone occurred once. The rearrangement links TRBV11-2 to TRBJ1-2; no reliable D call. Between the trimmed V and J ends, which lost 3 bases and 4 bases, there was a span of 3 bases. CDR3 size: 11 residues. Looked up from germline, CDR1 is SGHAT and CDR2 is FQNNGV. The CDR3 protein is CASSLGYGYTF. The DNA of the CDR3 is TGTGCCAGCAGCTTGGGCTATGGCTACACCTTC.

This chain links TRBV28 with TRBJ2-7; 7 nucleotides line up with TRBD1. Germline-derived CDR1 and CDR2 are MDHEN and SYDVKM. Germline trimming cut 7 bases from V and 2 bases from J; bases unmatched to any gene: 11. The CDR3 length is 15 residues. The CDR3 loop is CASISRTGDPYEQYF. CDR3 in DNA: TGTGCCAGCATCTCGAGGACAGGTGATCCCTACGAGCAGTACTTC. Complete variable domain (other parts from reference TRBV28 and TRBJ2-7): DVKVTQSSRYLVKRTGEKVFLECVQDMDHENMFWYRQDPGLGLRLIYFSYDVKMKEKGDIPEGYSVSREKKERFSLILESASTNQTSMYLCASISRTGDPYEQYFGPGTRLTVT.

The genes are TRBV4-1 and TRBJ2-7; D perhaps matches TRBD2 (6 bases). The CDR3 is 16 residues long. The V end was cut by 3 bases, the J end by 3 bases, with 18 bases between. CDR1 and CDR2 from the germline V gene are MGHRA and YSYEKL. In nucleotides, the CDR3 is TGCGCCAGCAGCCATGAAACTAGCCAGATCCGCTACGAGCAGTACTTC. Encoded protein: CASSHETSQIRYEQYF.

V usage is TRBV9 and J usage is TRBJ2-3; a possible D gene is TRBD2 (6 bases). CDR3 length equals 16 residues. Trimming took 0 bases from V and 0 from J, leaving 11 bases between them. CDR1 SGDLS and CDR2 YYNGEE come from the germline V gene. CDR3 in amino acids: CASSVVGSGSTDTQYF. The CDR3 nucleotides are TGTGCCAGCAGCGTAGTAGGAAGCGGGAGCACAGATACGCAGTATTTT.

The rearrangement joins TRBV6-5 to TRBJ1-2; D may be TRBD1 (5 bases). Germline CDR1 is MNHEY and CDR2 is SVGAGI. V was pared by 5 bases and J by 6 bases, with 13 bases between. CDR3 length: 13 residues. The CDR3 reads CASSRDQFDGYTF. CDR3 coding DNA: TGTGCCAGCAGTCGGGACCAATTCGATGGCTACACCTTC.

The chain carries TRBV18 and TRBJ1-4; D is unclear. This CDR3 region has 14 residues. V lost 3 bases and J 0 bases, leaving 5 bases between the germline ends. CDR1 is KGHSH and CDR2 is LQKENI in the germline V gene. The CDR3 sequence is CASSPLATNEKLFF. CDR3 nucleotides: TGTGCCAGCTCACCGCTAGCAACTAATGAAAAACTGTTTTTT.